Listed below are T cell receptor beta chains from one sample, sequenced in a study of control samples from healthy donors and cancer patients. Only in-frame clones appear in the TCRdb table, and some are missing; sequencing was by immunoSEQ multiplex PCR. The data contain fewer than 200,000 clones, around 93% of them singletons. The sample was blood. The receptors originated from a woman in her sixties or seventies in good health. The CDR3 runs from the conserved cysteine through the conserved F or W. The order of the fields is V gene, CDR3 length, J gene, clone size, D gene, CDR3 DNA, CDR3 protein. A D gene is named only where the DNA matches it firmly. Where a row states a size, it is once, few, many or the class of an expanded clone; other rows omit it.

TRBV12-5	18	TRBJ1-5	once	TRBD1	TGTGCTAGTGGTTTGGCCCGACTAGGACAGGGTCGGTTTCAGCCCCAGCATTTT	CASGLARLGQGRFQPQHF
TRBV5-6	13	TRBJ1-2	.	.	TGTGCCAGCAGGTTCCGACGGTCCTATGGCTACACCTTC	CASRFRRSYGYTF
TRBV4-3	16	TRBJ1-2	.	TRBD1	TGCGCCAGCAGCCAAGATCGCAGGGGGCTTTGGGATGGCTACACCTTC	CASSQDRRGLWDGYTF
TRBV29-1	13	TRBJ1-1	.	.	TGCAGCGTTGAACGGGATGGGAACACTGAAGCTTTCTTT	CSVERDGNTEAFF
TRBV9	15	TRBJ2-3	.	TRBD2	TGTGCCAGCAGCGGGGGACTAGCGGGGGCTGATACGCAGTATTTT	CASSGGLAGADTQYF
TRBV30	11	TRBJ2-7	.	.	TGTGCCTGGAGCCCTCAGTACGAGCAGTACTTC	CAWSPQYEQYF
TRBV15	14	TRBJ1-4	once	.	TGTGCCACCAGCAGAGATAGAGAAGTCGAAAAACTGTTTTTT	CATSRDREVEKLFF
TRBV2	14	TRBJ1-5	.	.	TGTGCCAGCAGAGACAGGAATAGCAATCAGCCCCAGCATTTT	CASRDRNSNQPQHF
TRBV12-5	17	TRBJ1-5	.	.	TGTGCTAGTGGTTTGGTACTCGGGCAGCCAAGCAATCAGCCCCAGCATTTT	CASGLVLGQPSNQPQHF
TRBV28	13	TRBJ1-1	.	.	TGTGCCAGCAGTAAGACAGGTAACACTGAAGCTTTCTTT	CASSKTGNTEAFF
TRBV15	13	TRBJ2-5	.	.	TGTGCCACCAGCAGAGATACCCGAGAGACCCAGTACTTC	CATSRDTRETQYF
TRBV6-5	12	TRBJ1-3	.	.	TGTGCCAGCAGGGGGACGGTAAACACCATATATTTT	CASRGTVNTIYF
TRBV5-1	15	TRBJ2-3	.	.	TGCGCCAGCAGCTGGGGGGCGGGGGACACAGATACGCAGTATTTT	CASSWGAGDTDTQYF
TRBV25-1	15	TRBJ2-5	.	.	TGTGCCAGCAGTGATCCAGCAAGGAGCCAAGAGACCCAGTACTTC	CASSDPARSQETQYF
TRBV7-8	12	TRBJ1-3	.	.	TGTGCCAGCAGCTTAGCGAACAGGGAAGTCCATTTT	CASSLANREVHF
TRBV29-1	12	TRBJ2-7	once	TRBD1	TGCAGCGGGGGAGGACAGGGCGTCGAGCAGTACTTC	CSGGGQGVEQYF
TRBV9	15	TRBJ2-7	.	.	TGTGCCAGCAGCGAATCTACCGGGACACCCTACGAGCAGTACTTC	CASSESTGTPYEQYF
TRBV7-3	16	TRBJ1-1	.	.	TGTGCCAGCAGCTTAACAAGGGAGTTGATGAACACTGAAGCTTTCTTT	CASSLTRELMNTEAFF
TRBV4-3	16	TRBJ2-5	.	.	TGCGCCAGCAGCCAAGGGTCCACGGGACGCCAAGAGACCCAGTACTTC	CASSQGSTGRQETQYF
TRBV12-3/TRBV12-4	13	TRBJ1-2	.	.	TGTGCCAGCAGTTTAGCCAGGGATCATGGCTACACCTTC	CASSLARDHGYTF
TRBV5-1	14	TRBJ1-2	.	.	TGCGCCAGCAGCTTGGATGGTGGGACTTATGGCTACACCTTC	CASSLDGGTYGYTF